A selection of T cell receptor beta chains follows, all from one sample in a study of tumor-infiltrating lymphocytes in oesophageal squamous cell carcinoma. Using its own MiXCR run on the PCR reads, TCRdb lists one record per CDR3 protein. Among fewer than 20,000 distinct CDR3 sequences listed, 40% to 55% were seen once. What was sequenced was blood. These receptors were obtained from a female donor with esophageal squamous cell carcinoma. CDR3s include the opening cysteine and the closing phenylalanine or tryptophan. D genes are given only for firm matches. Only part of the rows carry a size: once, few, many, or a class if the clone is expanded.

V: TRBV6-6; size: once; D: NA; J: TRBJ2-4; CDR3: CASSYSKRGDIQYF; DNA: TGTGCCAGCAGTTACTCGAAAAGGGGTGACATTCAGTACTTC
V: TRBV5-1; size: NA; D: TRBD2; J: TRBJ2-5; CDR3: CASSLGLAGGWETQYF; DNA: TGCGCCAGCAGCTTGGGACTAGCGGGGGGATGGGAGACCCAGTACTTC
V: TRBV2; size: NA; D: NA; J: TRBJ2-1; CDR3: CASREDTFQETQFF; DNA: TGTGCCAGCCGAGAGGACACTTTCCAAGAGACCCAGTTCTTC
V: TRBV7-2; size: NA; D: NA; J: TRBJ2-5; CDR3: CASSSKGGQYF; DNA: TGTGCCAGCAGCTCCAAGGGCGGGCAGTACTTC
V: TRBV7-9; size: NA; D: TRBD2; J: TRBJ2-3; CDR3: CASSLAGTSHTTDTQYF; DNA: TGTGCCAGCAGCTTAGCCGGGACTAGCCATACCACAGATACGCAGTATTTT
V: TRBV5-1; size: once; D: NA; J: TRBJ2-1; CDR3: CASSLEASSGNEQFF; DNA: TGCGCCAGCAGCTTGGAGGCTAGCAGCGGAAATGAGCAGTTCTTC
V: TRBV7-2; size: few; D: NA; J: TRBJ2-3; CDR3: CASSFLKDTQYF; DNA: TGTGCCAGCAGCTTCCTGAAAGATACGCAGTATTTT
V: TRBV7-8; size: few; D: NA; J: TRBJ2-6; CDR3: CASSPLRTKVASGANVLTF; DNA: TGTGCCAGCAGCCCCCTACGGACGAAGGTCGCCTCTGGGGCCAACGTCCTGACTTTC
V: TRBV5-1; size: NA; D: TRBD2; J: TRBJ2-1; CDR3: CASSNPGLAASWSYNEQFF; DNA: TGCGCCAGCAGCAACCCGGGACTAGCGGCTAGTTGGTCCTACAATGAGCAGTTCTTC
V: TRBV7-2; size: NA; D: TRBD2; J: TRBJ2-5; CDR3: CASSLGREGRGETQYF; DNA: TGTGCCAGCAGCTTAGGGCGGGAGGGCCGAGGAGAGACCCAGTACTTC
V: TRBV5-1; size: NA; D: TRBD2; J: TRBJ2-7; CDR3: CASSLERLAGSNEKYF; DNA: TGCGCCAGCAGCTTGGAAAGACTAGCGGGCTCCAATGAGAAGTACTTC
V: TRBV10-2; size: many; D: TRBD1; J: TRBJ2-5; CDR3: CACHRGTGGSETQYF; DNA: TGCGCCTGCCATAGGGGGACAGGGGGCTCGGAGACCCAGTACTTC